The sample holds many counts of the clone carrying this TCR beta chain. The germline gives CDR1 LGHDT, CDR2 YNNKEL (reference sequence). This CDR3 has 14 amino acids. Deletions cut 4 bases from V and 3 bases from J, with 12 bases between. Each CDR3 protein gets one entry after TCRdb re-called the RT-PCR reads with MiXCR. The repertoire holds about 680,000 distinct CDR3 sequences, approximately 15% seen once, with 3.6% in the top ten. The chain recombines TRBV3-1 with TRBJ1-1; a weak D match, TRBD1 (6 bases). The sequence came from a female donor in good health, serving as a healthy control. The sequenced sample was memory CD4+ T cells from blood. The CDR3 DNA sequence: TGTGCCAGCAGCCGAAAACAGGGAGACACTGAAGCTTTCTTT. Its protein is CASSRKQGDTEAFF.